Following are 7 T cell receptor beta chains from one sample sequenced in a study of blood T cell repertoires in COVID-19. Here immunoSEQ multiplex PCR was the method, and the copy in TCRdb shows in-frame clones only, minus some. The profile covers roughly 200,000 clones, with 75% to 90% appearing a single time and roughly 6.4% taken by the ten largest. Sequencing input: peripheral blood. The receptors were gathered from a man aged 55 to 70 with acute or convalescent COVID-19.

The V gene is TRBV6-6, the J gene TRBJ2-7; 8 positions agree with TRBD2. The germline V gene has CDR1 MNHNY and CDR2 SVGAGI (reference sequence). The ends lost 7 bases at V and 1 base at J; junction bases unmatched: 12. The CDR3 runs to 16 residues. CDR3 nucleotide sequence: TGTGCCAGCAAAACTTTCAGCGGGAGAGGGTCCTACGAGCAGTACTTC. This codes for CASKTFSGRGSYEQYF.

The chain is built from TRBV2 and TRBJ2-2; D not certain. The CDR3 consists of 13 residues. Germline CDR1 is SNHLY and CDR2 is FYNNEI. Trimming left V 4 bases short and J 4 bases short, with 7 bases between. CDR3 residues: CASSVFSTGELFF. The CDR3 DNA reads as TGTGCCAGCAGTGTTTTCAGCACCGGGGAGCTGTTTTTT.

The chain has TRBV7-2 and TRBJ1-1; D uncertain. This CDR3 is built from 12 residues. The V and J ends lost 5 bases and 4 bases respectively, with 8 bases between them. Germline loops: CDR1 SGHTA, CDR2 FQGNSA. The CDR3 DNA reads TGTGCCAGCAGCCCCACGGGCACTGAAGCTTTCTTT. Translation: CASSPTGTEAFF.

The chain employs TRBV7-3 and TRBJ2-1; 7 bases agree with TRBD2. The CDR3 has 16 amino acids. The V gene's germline CDR1 is SGHTA and CDR2 FQGTGA. V was clipped by 1 base and J by 2 bases; unmatched bases: 5. CDR3 sequence reads: CASSLSGRRPYNEQFF. The CDR3 nucleotides are TGTGCCAGCAGCTTAAGCGGGAGAAGACCCTACAATGAGCAGTTCTTC.

This clone has just one count. The V gene is TRBV10-3, the J gene TRBJ2-1, with 7 bases lining up with TRBD1. The V gene end was trimmed by 3 bases and the J gene end by 9 bases; junction bases not matched to a gene: 11. The CDR3 consists of 15 residues. Germline V gene lookup returns CDR1 ENHRY and CDR2 SYGVKD. The CDR3 sequence is CAISEKTGRSGEQFF. CDR3 coding DNA: TGTGCCATCAGTGAAAAGACAGGGCGGTCCGGTGAGCAGTTCTTC.

The chain combines TRBV6-1 with TRBJ1-4; D call uncertain. This CDR3 is 15 amino acids long. Germline V gene lookup returns CDR1 MNHNS and CDR2 SASEGT. The V and J ends lost 0 bases and 0 bases respectively, with 5 bases between them. The CDR3 coding sequence is TGTGCCAGCAGTGAAGCTATAACAACTAATGAAAAACTGTTTTTT. This gives the protein CASSEAITTNEKLFF.

This rearrangement joins TRBV6-1 to TRBJ1-2; 8 nucleotides agree with TRBD1. The CDR3 is made up of 13 amino acids. Germline CDR1 reads MNHNS; CDR2 reads SASEGT. V was pared by 5 bases and J by 8 bases, with 7 bases of the junction left unmatched. CDR3 sequence reads: CASSPATGGGYTF. The CDR3 nucleotides are TGTGCCAGCAGTCCCGCTACAGGGGGAGGCTACACCTTC.